The 8 T cell receptor beta chains reported below all come from one sample, sequenced in a study of glioma-infiltrating T cells. Using RNA template, CDR3s of TCR alpha and beta were amplified with iRepertoire arm-PCR. TCRdb re-called the multiplex PCR reads with MiXCR, one entry per CDR3 protein. The sample lists about 1,800 distinct CDR3 sequences, about 30% occurring once. Sequenced: glioma tissue, nonneoplastic brain tissue, or PBMCs (not recorded which). These receptors were taken from a human donor with low-grade glioma or glioblastoma, undergoing nonglioma brain surgery, or in good health (not recorded which).

About this clonotype itself: This may stem from a read error, because a much larger clone lies one nucleotide away. V is TRBV12-3 or TRBV12-4 and J is TRBJ1-4, with unresolved D. The CDR3 totals 14 residues. V was pared by 3 bases and J by 5 bases, with 10 bases between. The CDR3 DNA sequence: TGTGCCAGCAGTTTGGATCTTCTGAATGAAAAACTGTTTTTT. Residues: CASSLDLLNEKLFF.

This clonotype is categorized as large. V and J are TRBV20-1 and TRBJ2-1; D might be TRBD1 (5 bases). This CDR3 has 15 residues. V was cut by 1 base and J by 3 bases, with 13 bases left in between. Looked up from germline, CDR1 is DFQATT and CDR2 is SNEGSKA (reference sequence). The CDR3, as DNA: TGCAGTGCTAGAGTCGACAGCACTCTCTACAATGAGCAGTTCTTC. This sequence encodes CSARVDSTLYNEQFF.

Concerning this clonotype itself: At one of its ends the junction is not consistent with the germline gene, which may arise from a read error. The V gene is TRBV18, the J gene TRBJ1-5; tentatively, D is TRBD1 (6 bases). CDR1 and CDR2 (germline): KGHSH, LQKENI. There are 16 residues in the CDR3. The CDR3 here is CVSSPTGGRSNQPQHF. CDR3 sequence (DNA): TGTGTCAGCTCACCGACGGGGGGCCGGAGCAATCAGCCCCAGCATTTT.

By frequency in the sample, this clonotype is medium-sized (0.01 to 0.1%). The chain couples TRBV3-1 to TRBJ1-1, with a tentative D call TRBD1 (5 bases). CDR3 length equals 13 residues. The V end was cut by 3 bases, the J end by 7 bases, with 12 bases between. Germline CDR1 is LGHDT and CDR2 is YNNKEL (reference sequence). DNA of the CDR3: TGTGCCAGCAGCCAGGGACCGGTGGGTGAAGCTTTCTTT. It codes for CASSQGPVGEAFF.

V and J are TRBV19 and TRBJ1-2; 7 bases fit TRBD1. Trimming took 1 base from V and 3 from J; bases not matched to a gene: 5. CDR1 and CDR2 (germline): LNHDA, SQIVND (reference sequence). The CDR3 runs to 15 residues. The CDR3 nucleotides read TGTGCCAGTAGTATAGGAGGGGGCGAGGACTATGGCTACACCTTC. Its translation is CASSIGGGEDYGYTF.

On this clonotype itself: This may arise from a read error, as a much more abundant clone is one base away. This chain links TRBV28 with TRBJ2-3; 7 positions match TRBD2. Germline CDR1 MDHEN, CDR2 SYDVKM. The CDR3 loop spans 16 amino acids. The DNA of the CDR3 is TGTGTCAGCAGTTTATTTACGCGCAGCGGGGCAGATACGCAGTATTTT. It specifies CVSSLFTRSGADTQYF.

This clonotype rates as medium-sized. CDR3 sequence (DNA): TGCAGTGCTATACTAGCGGGTCGAGAGACCCAGTACTTC. Its translation is CSAILAGRETQYF. This chain links TRBV20-1 with TRBJ2-5, with 9 bases aligning to TRBD2. Germline assignment: CDR1 DFQATT and CDR2 SNEGSKA (reference sequence). CDR3 length: 13 residues. The ends lost 4 bases at V and 4 bases at J; junction bases unmatched: 4.

Regarding this clonotype: An end of the junction differs from the germline gene, which may be a read error. The V gene is TRBV4-2, the J gene TRBJ2-1, with 10 nucleotides matching TRBD1. The CDR3 is made up of 19 amino acids. Germline values: CDR1 LGHNA, CDR2 YNFKEQ. The CDR3 sequence is CASSQAVVIRTGGFNGQFF. The CDR3 DNA sequence: TGTGCCAGCAGCCAAGCTGTCGTTATAAGGACAGGGGGGTTCAATGGGCAGTTCTTC.